These T cell receptor beta chains were read from a single sample in a study of T cells after yellow fever vaccination. TCRdb processed the 5' RACE reads anew with MiXCR; each CDR3 protein has one entry. The repertoire holds approximately 96,000 distinct CDR3 sequences, 7.5% to 10% seen once, with 16% in the top ten. The sequencing used CD8+ T cells not binding an NS4B(214-222) dextramer, sorted from PBMCs, collected more than 13 days after the first yellow fever vaccination. These TCRs come from a young man who received the YFV17D yellow fever vaccine. The CDR3 runs from the conserved cysteine through the conserved F or W. The order of the fields is CDR3 length, D gene, J gene, clone size, V gene, CDR3 protein, CDR3 DNA. The D gene is left open where the match is weak. Size is stated for part of the rows, as once, few or many counts, or as a class when the clone is expanded.

len: 15
d_gene: TRBD1
j_gene: TRBJ2-2
abundance: few
v_gene: TRBV4-1
CDR3aa: CASSYGQGRRGELFF
CDR3nt: TGCGCCAGCAGTTATGGACAGGGAAGGCGCGGGGAGCTGTTTTTT

len: 16
d_gene: TRBD1
j_gene: TRBJ1-5
abundance: .
v_gene: TRBV4-3
CDR3aa: CASSQERGQLGEPQHF
CDR3nt: TGCGCCAGCAGCCAAGAGAGGGGACAGTTAGGCGAGCCCCAGCATTTT

len: 15
d_gene: TRBD1
j_gene: TRBJ1-1
abundance: few
v_gene: TRBV6-1
CDR3aa: CASSDPDRWNTEAFF
CDR3nt: TGTGCCAGCAGTGACCCGGACAGGTGGAACACTGAAGCTTTCTTT

len: 12
d_gene: .
j_gene: TRBJ2-7
abundance: few
v_gene: TRBV12-3/TRBV12-4
CDR3aa: CASSPGHYEQYF
CDR3nt: TGTGCCAGCAGCCCTGGGCACTACGAGCAGTACTTC

len: 15
d_gene: TRBD2
j_gene: TRBJ2-5
abundance: many
v_gene: TRBV12-3/TRBV12-4
CDR3aa: CASSPQGSGGETQYF
CDR3nt: TGTGCCAGCAGCCCCCAGGGTAGCGGGGGGGAGACCCAGTACTTC

len: 14
d_gene: TRBD2
j_gene: TRBJ2-5
abundance: few
v_gene: TRBV27
CDR3aa: CASTPTSGGETQYF
CDR3nt: TGTGCCAGCACACCGACTAGCGGAGGCGAGACCCAGTACTTC

len: 19
d_gene: TRBD2
j_gene: TRBJ2-5
abundance: .
v_gene: TRBV4-1
CDR3aa: CASSRASGGAGKNQETQYF
CDR3nt: TGCGCCAGCAGCCGGGCTAGCGGGGGGGCCGGGAAGAACCAAGAGACCCAGTACTTC

len: 15
d_gene: .
j_gene: TRBJ2-6
abundance: .
v_gene: TRBV6-1
CDR3aa: CASSLGVSGANVLTF
CDR3nt: TGTGCCAGCAGTCTAGGGGTCTCTGGGGCCAACGTCCTGACTTTC

len: 14
d_gene: TRBD1
j_gene: TRBJ1-2
abundance: many
v_gene: TRBV12-3/TRBV12-4
CDR3aa: CASSHPRGPYGYTF
CDR3nt: TGTGCCAGCAGTCACCCCAGGGGGCCCTATGGCTACACCTTC

len: 14
d_gene: .
j_gene: TRBJ2-5
abundance: few
v_gene: TRBV18
CDR3aa: CASSPRSGRETQYF
CDR3nt: TGTGCCAGCTCCCCCCGGAGCGGAAGGGAGACCCAGTACTTC

len: 16
d_gene: TRBD2
j_gene: TRBJ2-7
abundance: .
v_gene: TRBV14
CDR3aa: CASSQEGRVLGYEQYF
CDR3nt: TGTGCCAGCAGCCAAGAAGGGAGGGTTTTGGGCTACGAGCAGTACTTC

len: 16
d_gene: TRBD1
j_gene: TRBJ1-2
abundance: .
v_gene: TRBV15
CDR3aa: CATSRDTTGGFYGYTF
CDR3nt: TGTGCCACCAGCAGAGATACAACAGGGGGATTCTATGGCTACACCTTC

len: 14
d_gene: .
j_gene: TRBJ2-5
abundance: .
v_gene: TRBV27
CDR3aa: CASRSRGPWETQYF
CDR3nt: TGTGCCAGCAGGTCGCGAGGGCCCTGGGAAACCCAGTACTTC

len: 18
d_gene: TRBD1
j_gene: TRBJ2-1
abundance: many
v_gene: TRBV18
CDR3aa: CASSPPGGTGFPYNEQFF
CDR3nt: TGTGCCAGCTCACCACCGGGCGGGACAGGGTTTCCCTACAATGAGCAGTTCTTC

len: 15
d_gene: .
j_gene: TRBJ1-1
abundance: .
v_gene: TRBV12-3/TRBV12-4
CDR3aa: CASTILGAMNTEAFF
CDR3nt: TGTGCCAGCACCATTCTGGGGGCCATGAACACTGAAGCTTTCTTT

len: 16
d_gene: .
j_gene: TRBJ1-1
abundance: .
v_gene: TRBV6-1
CDR3aa: CASRGIIKLGYTEAFF
CDR3nt: TGTGCCAGCAGGGGGATAATTAAACTCGGGTACACTGAAGCTTTCTTT

len: 14
d_gene: .
j_gene: TRBJ1-1
abundance: few
v_gene: TRBV12-3/TRBV12-4
CDR3aa: CASSLGGYNTEAFF
CDR3nt: TGTGCCAGCAGTCTCGGGGGCTACAACACTGAAGCTTTCTTT

len: 13
d_gene: .
j_gene: TRBJ1-5
abundance: few
v_gene: TRBV20-1
CDR3aa: CSAREGGDQPQHF
CDR3nt: TGCAGTGCTAGGGAGGGAGGTGATCAGCCCCAGCATTTT

len: 14
d_gene: .
j_gene: TRBJ1-5
abundance: many
v_gene: TRBV10-3
CDR3aa: CAISENQGGQPQHF
CDR3nt: TGTGCCATCAGTGAGAATCAGGGCGGTCAGCCCCAGCATTTT

len: 16
d_gene: .
j_gene: TRBJ2-2
abundance: .
v_gene: TRBV7-9
CDR3aa: CASSLARWGDTGELFF
CDR3nt: TGTGCCAGCAGCTTAGCGCGGTGGGGAGACACCGGGGAGCTGTTTTTT

len: 15
d_gene: .
j_gene: TRBJ1-2
abundance: many
v_gene: TRBV3-1
CDR3aa: CASSLYRQLSYGYTF
CDR3nt: TGTGCCAGCAGCCTCTATAGGCAGCTTAGCTATGGCTACACCTTC

len: 12
d_gene: .
j_gene: TRBJ2-7
abundance: many
v_gene: TRBV10-3
CDR3aa: CAISEGPYEQYF
CDR3nt: TGTGCCATCAGTGAGGGTCCTTACGAGCAGTACTTC

len: 15
d_gene: .
j_gene: TRBJ2-5
abundance: few
v_gene: TRBV12-3/TRBV12-4
CDR3aa: CASSLSGGMEETQYF
CDR3nt: TGTGCCAGCAGTTTATCTGGCGGGATGGAAGAGACCCAGTACTTC

len: 12
d_gene: .
j_gene: TRBJ2-7
abundance: few
v_gene: TRBV29-1
CDR3aa: CSVESEKYEQYF
CDR3nt: TGCAGCGTTGAATCGGAGAAGTACGAGCAGTACTTC

len: 18
d_gene: TRBD2
j_gene: TRBJ2-1
abundance: .
v_gene: TRBV27
CDR3aa: CASSLSIVLAGGHNEQFF
CDR3nt: TGTGCCAGCAGTTTATCGATCGTACTAGCGGGGGGTCACAATGAGCAGTTCTTC

len: 14
d_gene: .
j_gene: TRBJ1-5
abundance: .
v_gene: TRBV6-2/TRBV6-3
CDR3aa: CASTFGTGHQPQHF
CDR3nt: TGTGCCAGCACTTTTGGGACGGGCCATCAGCCCCAGCATTTT

len: 12
d_gene: .
j_gene: TRBJ1-2
abundance: few
v_gene: TRBV12-3/TRBV12-4
CDR3aa: CASRIGAYGYTF
CDR3nt: TGTGCCAGCCGGATTGGGGCGTATGGCTACACCTTC

len: 12
d_gene: TRBD2
j_gene: TRBJ2-3
abundance: few
v_gene: TRBV7-6
CDR3aa: CASSLGGGPQYF
CDR3nt: TGTGCCAGCAGCTTAGGCGGGGGGCCGCAGTATTTT